This T cell receptor beta chain is from a study of cytomegalovirus exposure and HLA in healthy donors. Notes on the study in general: Productive rates of about 90% or about 30% were seen for most TCR beta V segments in an earlier analysis. Later on, a genetic analysis was performed. It linked a missense variant in DCLRE1C with V- and J-gene trimming of TCR beta. Cytomegalovirus association was listed for approximately 160 TCR beta chains.

In regard to this clone: Its matching antigen is unknown.

The PCR had 60 Vbeta and 13 Jbeta primers. In the original analysis: Roughly 11 million shared chains were among some 80 million unique TCR beta chains counted in a later analysis. TCRdb's copy holds only in-frame clones and misses some; the assay was immunoSEQ multiplex PCR. The DNA gave D and trimming, while V, J and clone size come from that table. Of nearly 110,000 clones listed, around 72% are singletons. This CDR3 region has 16 residues. With 7 bases removed from V and 4 bases from J, the gap between germline ends came to 22 bases. Germline V lookup: CDR1 SNHLY, CDR2 FYNNEI. Sequencing was carried out using PBMCs. The source is a woman in her thirties or forties in good health and CMV-seropositive. The chain employs TRBV2 and TRBJ1-2; D perhaps matches TRBD1 (6 bases). CDR3 nucleotides: TGTGCCAGCATTATGAAGGGACACCCGAGCTCCTATGGCTACACCTTC. Amino acid sequence: CASIMKGHPSSYGYTF. The variable domain in full, with the rest retrieved from reference TRBV2 and TRBJ1-2, is EPEVTQTPSHQVTQMGQEVILRCVPISNHLYFYWYRQILGQKVEFLVSFYNNEISEKSEIFDDQFSVERPDGSNFTLKIRSTKLEDSAMYFCASIMKGHPSSYGYTFGSGTRLTVV.